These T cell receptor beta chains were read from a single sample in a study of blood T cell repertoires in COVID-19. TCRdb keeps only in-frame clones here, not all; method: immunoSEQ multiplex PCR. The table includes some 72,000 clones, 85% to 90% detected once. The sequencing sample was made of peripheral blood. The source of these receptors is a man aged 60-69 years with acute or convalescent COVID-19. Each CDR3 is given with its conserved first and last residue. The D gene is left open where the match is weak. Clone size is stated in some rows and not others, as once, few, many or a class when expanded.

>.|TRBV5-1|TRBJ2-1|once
TGCGCCAGCAGCTTGTATAGGGGTAGCTCCTACAATGAGCAGTTCTTC
CASSLYRGSSYNEQFF
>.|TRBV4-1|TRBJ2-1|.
TGCGCCAGCAGCCACAGGGGTCGGAGGAATGAGCAGTTCTTC
CASSHRGRRNEQFF
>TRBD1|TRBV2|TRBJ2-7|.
TGTGCCAGCAGGGCACCTGACAGGGCATGCTTC
CASRAPDRACF
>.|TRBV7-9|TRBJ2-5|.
TGTGCCAGCAGCGCGCCTGAGGAGGAGACCCAGTACTTC
CASSAPEEETQYF
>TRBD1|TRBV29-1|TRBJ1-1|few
TGCAGCGTTGGGCAGGGGGATAATGAAGCTTTCTTT
CSVGQGDNEAFF
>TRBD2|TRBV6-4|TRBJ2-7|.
TGTGCCAGCAGTGATTCGGTACCCAGCGGGGGGGTCCCCTACGAGCAGTACTTC
CASSDSVPSGGVPYEQYF
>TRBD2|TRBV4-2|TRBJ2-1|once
TGTGCCAGCAGCCAATTAGCGGGAGGAAACGACAATGAGCAGTTCTTC
CASSQLAGGNDNEQFF
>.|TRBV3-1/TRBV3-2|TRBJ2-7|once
TGTGCCAGCAGCCAGACAGCCTACTACGAGCAGTACTTC
CASSQTAYYEQYF
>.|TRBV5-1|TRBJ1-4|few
TGCGCCAGCCGCATCTGGGGGGCAACTAATGAAAAACTGTTTTTT
CASRIWGATNEKLFF
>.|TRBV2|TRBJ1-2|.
TGTGCCAGCAGTCCCCAAGAGGAGTATGGCTACACCTTC
CASSPQEEYGYTF
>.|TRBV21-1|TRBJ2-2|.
TGTGCCAGCAGCCGTGACAGGGGAGTCTCCGGGGAGCTGTTTTTT
CASSRDRGVSGELFF
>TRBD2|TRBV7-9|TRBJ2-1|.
TGTGCCAGCAGGTTCAAGCCTCTCGGGACTAGTGCGAATGAGCAGTTCTTC
CASRFKPLGTSANEQFF
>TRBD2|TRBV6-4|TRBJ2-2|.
TGTGCCAGCAGTGAGTCGGGACTAGCAGCTTTGGCCGGGGAGCTGTTTTTT
CASSESGLAALAGELFF
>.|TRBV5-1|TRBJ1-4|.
TGCGCCAGCAGCTTAGATAGTAGCGGGGATGAAAAACTGTTTTTT
CASSLDSSGDEKLFF
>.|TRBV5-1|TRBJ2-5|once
TGCGCCAGCAGCTTAAACCAGGGAACGGGAGAGACCCAGTACTTC
CASSLNQGTGETQYF
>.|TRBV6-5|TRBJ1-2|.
TGTGCCAGCAGTACGAGGACAGCCAACTATGGCTACACCTTC
CASSTRTANYGYTF
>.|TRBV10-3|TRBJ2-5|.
TGTGCCATCAGTATAACAGCTCAAGAGACCCAGTACTTC
CAISITAQETQYF
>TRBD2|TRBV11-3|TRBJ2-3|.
TGTGCCAGCACCCAGCCAGCGGGAGCCCGGGATACGCAGTATTTT
CASTQPAGARDTQYF
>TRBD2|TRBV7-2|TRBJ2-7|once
TGTGCCAGCAGCTCGCCCTTAGCGGGAGGGTTCTACGAGCAGTACTTC
CASSSPLAGGFYEQYF
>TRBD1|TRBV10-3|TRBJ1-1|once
TGTGCCATCAGTCCCAGGGGGATTAACTTT
CAISPRGINF
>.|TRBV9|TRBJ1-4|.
TGTGCCAGCAGCCGAGACAGTCTTAATGAAAAACTGTTTTTT
CASSRDSLNEKLFF
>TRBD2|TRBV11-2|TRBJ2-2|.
TGTGCCAGCAGCCATAGCGGGAGGGCCTTCGGGGAGCTGTTTTTT
CASSHSGRAFGELFF
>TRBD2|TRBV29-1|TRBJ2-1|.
TGCAGCGTTGGGCGGGAGGCGGCCAGGGAGCAGTTCTTC
CSVGREAAREQFF
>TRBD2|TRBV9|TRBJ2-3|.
TGTGCCAGCACCCCCGGACTAGCGGGAGATACGCAGTATTTT
CASTPGLAGDTQYF
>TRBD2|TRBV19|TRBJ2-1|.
TGTGCCAGTACTAATCGTGGGAGGGCCGGTTTGAATGAGCAGTTCTTC
CASTNRGRAGLNEQFF
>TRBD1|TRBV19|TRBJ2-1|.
TGTGCCACTCTAAAGGGACAGGGATTTGGTGAGCAGTTCTTC
CATLKGQGFGEQFF
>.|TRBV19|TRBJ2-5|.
TGTGCCAGTAGTATTGTGGGGGCAGGAGGAGAGACCCAGTACTTC
CASSIVGAGGETQYF
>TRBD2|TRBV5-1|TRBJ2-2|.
TGCGCCAGCAGCTTGGAGGGACTAGCGGGGGGACGGCGGGAGCTGTTTTTT
CASSLEGLAGGRRELFF
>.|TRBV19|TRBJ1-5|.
TGTGCCAGTAGTATTGACAGAGTGAGCAATCAGCCCCAGCATTTT
CASSIDRVSNQPQHF
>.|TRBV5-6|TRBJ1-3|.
TGTGCCAGCAGCTTGGACTGGGGGGCTGGAAACACCATATATTTT
CASSLDWGAGNTIYF
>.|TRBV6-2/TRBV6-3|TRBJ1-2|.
TGTGCCAGCAGTTACTTGGGCAGGGCCTATGGCTACACCTTC
CASSYLGRAYGYTF
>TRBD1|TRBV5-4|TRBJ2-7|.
TGTGCCAGCAGCTTGGGATCCGGGACAGTCCCCTACGAGCAGTACTTC
CASSLGSGTVPYEQYF
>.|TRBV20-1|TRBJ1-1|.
TGCAGTGCTAGTGACAGGATATTGAACACTGAAGCTTTCTTT
CSASDRILNTEAFF
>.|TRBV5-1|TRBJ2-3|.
TGCGCCAGCACCTCCATTGGCGATACGCAGTATTTT
CASTSIGDTQYF
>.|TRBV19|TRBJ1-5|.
TGTGCCAGTAGCGTAATCAATCAGCCCCAGCATTTT
CASSVINQPQHF